This TCR beta chain appears in the sequencing data of a study of blood T cell repertoires in COVID-19. Overall study context: The study drew acute and convalescent COVID-19 samples from the United States, Italy and Spain.

Germline trimming cut 6 bases from V and 3 bases from J; bases unmatched to any gene: 5. The CDR3 runs to 14 residues. In germline, CDR1 is SNHLY, CDR2 FYNNEI. Generated by immunoSEQ multiplex PCR, the TCRdb table keeps only in-frame clones and is missing some. The table includes approximately 130,000 clones, over 70% detected once. This chain joins TRBV2 and TRBJ1-5, with TRBD1 matching over 7 bases. The sequenced material came from peripheral blood. The sequence came from a man of 80 years or more with acute or convalescent COVID-19. CDR3 residues: CASRGGRPNQPQHF. CDR3 DNA: TGTGCCAGCAGAGGGGGCCGGCCCAATCAGCCCCAGCATTTT.